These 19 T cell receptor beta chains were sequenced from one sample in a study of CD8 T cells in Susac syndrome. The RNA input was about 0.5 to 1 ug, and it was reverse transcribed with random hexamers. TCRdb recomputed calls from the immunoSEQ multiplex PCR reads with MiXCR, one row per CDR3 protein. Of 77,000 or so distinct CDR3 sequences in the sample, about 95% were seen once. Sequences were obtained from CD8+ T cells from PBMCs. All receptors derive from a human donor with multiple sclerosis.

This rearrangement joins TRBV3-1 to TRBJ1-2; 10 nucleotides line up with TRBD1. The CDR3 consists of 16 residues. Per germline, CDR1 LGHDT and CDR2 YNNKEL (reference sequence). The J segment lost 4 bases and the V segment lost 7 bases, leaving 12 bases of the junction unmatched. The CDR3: CASTRSDRGQSYGYTF. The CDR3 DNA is TGTGCCAGCACCAGATCCGACAGGGGGCAGTCCTATGGCTACACCTTC.

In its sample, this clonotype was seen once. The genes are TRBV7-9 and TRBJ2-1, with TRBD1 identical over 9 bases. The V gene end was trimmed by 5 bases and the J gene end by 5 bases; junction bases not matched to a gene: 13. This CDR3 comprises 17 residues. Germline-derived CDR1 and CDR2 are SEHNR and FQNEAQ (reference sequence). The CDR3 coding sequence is TGTGCCAGCAGCCCACCCGGGACAGGGAGAATGAACAATGAGCAGTTCTTC. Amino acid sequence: CASSPPGTGRMNNEQFF.

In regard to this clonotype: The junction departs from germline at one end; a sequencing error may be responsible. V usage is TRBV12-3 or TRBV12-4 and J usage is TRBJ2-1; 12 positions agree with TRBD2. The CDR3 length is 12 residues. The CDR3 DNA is TGTGCCAGCAGTCTAGCGGGAGGGCAGGAGTTCTTC. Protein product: CASSLAGGQEFF.

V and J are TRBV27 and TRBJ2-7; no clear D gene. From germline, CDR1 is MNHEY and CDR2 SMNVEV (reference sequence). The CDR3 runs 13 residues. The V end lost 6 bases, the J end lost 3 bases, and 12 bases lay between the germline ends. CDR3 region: CASSAFDGYEQYF. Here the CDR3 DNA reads TGTGCCAGCAGCGCCTTCGACGGCTACGAGCAGTACTTC.

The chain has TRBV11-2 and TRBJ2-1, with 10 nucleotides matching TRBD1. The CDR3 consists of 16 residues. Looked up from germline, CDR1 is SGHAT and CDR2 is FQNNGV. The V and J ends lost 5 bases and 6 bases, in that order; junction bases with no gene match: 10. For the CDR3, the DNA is TGTGCCAGCAGCGCCCCCGGGACAGGGGCTGGCAATGAGCAGTTCTTC. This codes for CASSAPGTGAGNEQFF. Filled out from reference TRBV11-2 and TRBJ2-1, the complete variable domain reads EAGVAQSPRYKIIEKRQSVAFWCNPISGHATLYWYQQILGQGPKLLIQFQNNGVVDDSQLPKDRFSAERLKGVDSTLKIQPAKLEDSAVYLCASSAPGTGAGNEQFFGPGTRLTVL.

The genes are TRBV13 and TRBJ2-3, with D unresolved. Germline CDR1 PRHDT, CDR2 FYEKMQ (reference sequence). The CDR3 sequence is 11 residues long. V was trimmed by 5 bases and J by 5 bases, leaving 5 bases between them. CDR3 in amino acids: CASSTRDTQYF. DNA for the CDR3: TGTGCCAGCAGCACCCGAGATACGCAGTATTTT.

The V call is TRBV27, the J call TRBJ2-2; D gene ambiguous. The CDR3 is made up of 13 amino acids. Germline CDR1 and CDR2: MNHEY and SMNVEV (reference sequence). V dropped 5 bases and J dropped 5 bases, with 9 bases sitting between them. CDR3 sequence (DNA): TGTGCCAGCAGTCCGGGCCTTACCGGGGAGCTGTTTTTT. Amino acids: CASSPGLTGELFF.

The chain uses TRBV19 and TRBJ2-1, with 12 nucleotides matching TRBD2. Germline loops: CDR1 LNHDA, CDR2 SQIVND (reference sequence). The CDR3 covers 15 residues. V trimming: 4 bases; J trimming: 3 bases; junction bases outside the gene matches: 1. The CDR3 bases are TGTGCCAGTAGTAGGACTAGCGGGGACTACAATGAGCAGTTCTTC. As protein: CASSRTSGDYNEQFF.

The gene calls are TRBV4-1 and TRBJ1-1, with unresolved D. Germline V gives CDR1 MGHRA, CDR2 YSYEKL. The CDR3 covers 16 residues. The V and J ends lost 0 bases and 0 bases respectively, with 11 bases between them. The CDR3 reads CASSQDPMSLNTEAFF. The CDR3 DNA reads TGCGCCAGCAGCCAAGATCCGATGAGCCTGAACACTGAAGCTTTCTTT.

The CDR3 sequence: CASTTGGVSTDTQYF. The CDR3 region has the DNA TGTGCCAGCACTACTGGTGGCGTTAGCACAGATACGCAGTATTTT. The V call is TRBV11-2, the J call TRBJ2-3, with D uncertain. Between the trimmed V and J ends, which lost 7 bases and 0 bases, there was a span of 14 bases. Germline assignment: CDR1 SGHAT and CDR2 FQNNGV. The CDR3 is 15 amino acids.

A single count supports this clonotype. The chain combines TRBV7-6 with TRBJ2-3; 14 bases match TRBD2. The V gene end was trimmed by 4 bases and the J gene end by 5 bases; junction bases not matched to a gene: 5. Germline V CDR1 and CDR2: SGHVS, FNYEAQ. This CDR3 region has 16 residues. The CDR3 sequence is CASSSGLAGVGDTQYF. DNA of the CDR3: TGTGCCAGCAGCTCGGGACTAGCGGGAGTAGGAGATACGCAGTATTTT.

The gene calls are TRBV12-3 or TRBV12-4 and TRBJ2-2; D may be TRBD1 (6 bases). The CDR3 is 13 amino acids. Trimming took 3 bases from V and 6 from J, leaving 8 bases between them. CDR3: CASSFKGAGELFF. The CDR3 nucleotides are TGTGCCAGCAGTTTCAAGGGGGCCGGGGAGCTGTTTTTT.

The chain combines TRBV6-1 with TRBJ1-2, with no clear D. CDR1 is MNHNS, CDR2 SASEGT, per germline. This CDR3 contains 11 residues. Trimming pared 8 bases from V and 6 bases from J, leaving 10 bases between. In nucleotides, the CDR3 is TGTGCCAGCGATAACCGTGATGGCTACACCTTC. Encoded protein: CASDNRDGYTF.

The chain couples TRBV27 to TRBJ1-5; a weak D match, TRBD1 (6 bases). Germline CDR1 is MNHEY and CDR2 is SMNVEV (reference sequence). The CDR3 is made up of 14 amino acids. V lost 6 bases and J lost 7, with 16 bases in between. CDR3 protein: CASSPRGDRQPQHF. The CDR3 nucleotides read TGTGCCAGCAGCCCGAGGGGGGATCGGCAGCCCCAGCATTTT.

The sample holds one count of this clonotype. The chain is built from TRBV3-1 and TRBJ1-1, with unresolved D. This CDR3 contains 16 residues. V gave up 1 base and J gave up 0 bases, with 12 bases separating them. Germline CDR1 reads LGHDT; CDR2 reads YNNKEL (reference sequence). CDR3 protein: CASSQGFGSLNTEAFF. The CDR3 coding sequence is TGTGCCAGCAGCCAAGGTTTCGGGTCTCTGAACACTGAAGCTTTCTTT.

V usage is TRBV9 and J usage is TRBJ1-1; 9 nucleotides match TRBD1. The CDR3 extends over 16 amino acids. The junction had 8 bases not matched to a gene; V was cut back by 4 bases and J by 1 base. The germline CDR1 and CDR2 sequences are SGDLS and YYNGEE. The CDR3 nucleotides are TGTGCCAGCAGCCCGCGGACAGGGGAAGGGAACACTGAAGCTTTCTTT. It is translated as CASSPRTGEGNTEAFF. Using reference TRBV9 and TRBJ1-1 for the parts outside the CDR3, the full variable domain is DSGVTQTPKHLITATGQRVTLRCSPRSGDLSVYWYQQSLDQGLQFLIQYYNGEERAKGNILERFSAQQFPDLHSELNLSSLELGDSALYFCASSPRTGEGNTEAFFGQGTRLTVV.

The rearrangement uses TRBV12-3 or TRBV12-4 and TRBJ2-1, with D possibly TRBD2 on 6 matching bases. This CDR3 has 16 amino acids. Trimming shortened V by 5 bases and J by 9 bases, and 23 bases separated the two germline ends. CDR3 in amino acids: CASSPRDFLYRVEQFF. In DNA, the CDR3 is TGTGCCAGCAGTCCCCGGGACTTTCTGTATCGGGTTGAGCAGTTCTTC.

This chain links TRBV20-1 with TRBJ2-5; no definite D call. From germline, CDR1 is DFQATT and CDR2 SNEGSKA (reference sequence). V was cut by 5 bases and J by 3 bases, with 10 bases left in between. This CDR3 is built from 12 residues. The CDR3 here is CSASDSEETQYF. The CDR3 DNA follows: TGCAGTGCTTCCGATTCTGAAGAGACCCAGTACTTC.

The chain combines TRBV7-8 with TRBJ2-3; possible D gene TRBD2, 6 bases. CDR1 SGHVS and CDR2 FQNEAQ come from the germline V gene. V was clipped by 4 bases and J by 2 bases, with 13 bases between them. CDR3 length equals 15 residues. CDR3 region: CASSSGLPPTDTQYF. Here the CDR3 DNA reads TGTGCCAGCAGCTCGGGACTCCCCCCCACAGATACGCAGTATTTT. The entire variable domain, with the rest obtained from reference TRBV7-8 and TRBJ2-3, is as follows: GAGVSQSPRYKVAKRGQDVALRCDPISGHVSLFWYQQALGQGPEFLTYFQNEAQLDKSGLPSDRFFAERPEGSVSTLKIQRTQQEDSAVYLCASSSGLPPTDTQYFGPGTRLTVL.